This passage covers 26 T cell receptor beta chains from one sample sequenced in a study of cytotoxic CD8 clonotypes in ibrutinib-treated CLL. The assay was immunoSEQ multiplex PCR, and TCRdb's table has in-frame clones only and misses some. The sample holds some 160,000 clones, 81% seen once. The sequences come from PBMCs, collected after 12 months of ibrutinib treatment. Every receptor here comes from a human donor with chronic lymphocytic leukemia.

The chain uses TRBV18 and TRBJ2-7, with a weak D call TRBD2 (6 bases). V dropped 6 bases and J dropped 1 base, with 13 bases sitting between them. The germline V gene encodes CDR1 KGHSH and CDR2 LQKENI. This CDR3 is built from 14 residues. The CDR3 region has the DNA TGTGCCAGCTCGGGGAAAGGACTATCCTACGAGCAGTACTTC. Translated: CASSGKGLSYEQYF. Drawing the rest from reference TRBV18 and TRBJ2-7, the complete variable domain is NAGVMQNPRHLVRRRGQEARLRCSPMKGHSHVYWYRQLPEEGLKFMVYLQKENIIDESGMPKERFSAEFPKEGPSILRIQQVVRGDSAAYFCASSGKGLSYEQYFGPGTRLTVT.

This chain joins TRBV11-2 and TRBJ1-2; possible D gene TRBD1, 5 bases. The CDR3 extends over 16 amino acids. Germline CDR1 SGHAT, CDR2 FQNNGV. V lost 6 bases to trimming and J lost 3 bases, with 20 bases between them. The CDR3 protein is CASRSIREAYYYGYTF. CDR3 DNA: TGTGCCAGCAGATCGATCAGGGAGGCGTATTACTATGGCTACACCTTC. The full variable domain, with the rest looked up from reference TRBV11-2 and TRBJ1-2, is EAGVAQSPRYKIIEKRQSVAFWCNPISGHATLYWYQQILGQGPKLLIQFQNNGVVDDSQLPKDRFSAERLKGVDSTLKIQPAKLEDSAVYLCASRSIREAYYYGYTFGSGTRLTVV.

This clone was seen a few times. V gene TRBV7-2 combines with J gene TRBJ1-1; D is unclear. Germline V gene data show CDR1 as SGHTA and CDR2 as FQGNSA. The CDR3 is 14 residues long. V dropped 1 base and J dropped 5 bases, with 11 bases sitting between them. The CDR3 nucleotides are TGTGCCAGCAGCTTAGAGGGAGTGGGAACTGAAGCTTTCTTT. Translated, it gives CASSLEGVGTEAFF.

V usage is TRBV10-3 and J usage is TRBJ1-2; 9 bases agree with TRBD1. Germline V gene sequence: CDR1 ENHRY, CDR2 SYGVKD. Trimming cost V 6 bases and J 3 bases; bases outside gene matches: 8. The CDR3 covers 15 residues. DNA of the CDR3: TGTGCCATCAGGGATCACCGGGACAGGGACTATGGCTACACCTTC. This sequence encodes CAIRDHRDRDYGYTF.

The chain links TRBV4-3 to TRBJ1-6; tentative D call: TRBD1 (6 bases). V was shortened by 0 bases and J by 0 bases, with 18 bases between the two germline ends. The CDR3 sequence is 20 residues long. The germline V gene encodes CDR1 LGHNA and CDR2 YSLEER. The CDR3 sequence: CASSQDAEGGVGSYNSPLHF. CDR3 nucleotides: TGCGCCAGCAGCCAAGATGCCGAGGGGGGGGTGGGCTCCTATAATTCACCCCTCCACTTT.

V gene TRBV5-6 combines with J gene TRBJ1-5; D perhaps matches TRBD1 (6 bases). This CDR3 comprises 16 residues. Per the germline V gene, CDR1 is SGHDT and CDR2 is YYEEEE. The V gene lost 3 bases and the J gene lost 2 bases, with 15 bases spanning the gap. CDR3 DNA: TGTGCCAGCAGCTCTCAGGGGAAGGGTCGCAATCAGCCCCAGCATTTT. This sequence encodes CASSSQGKGRNQPQHF.

The gene calls are TRBV19 and TRBJ2-1; 11 nucleotides agree with TRBD1. J gave up 9 bases and V 10 bases, and 11 bases lay outside the gene matches. CDR3 length: 14 amino acids. Germline CDR1 reads LNHDA; CDR2 reads SQIVND (reference sequence). The CDR3 protein is CATKKGTGGFEQFF. CDR3 nucleotides: TGTGCCACCAAGAAGGGGACAGGGGGGTTTGAGCAGTTCTTC. The variable domain in full, completed from reference TRBV19 and TRBJ2-1, reads DGGITQSPKYLFRKEGQNVTLSCEQNLNHDAMYWYRQDPGQGLRLIYYSQIVNDFQKGDIAEGYSVSREKKESFPLTVTSAQKNPTAFYLCATKKGTGGFEQFFGPGTRLTVL.

This clone was seen a few times. V gene TRBV6-5 combines with J gene TRBJ1-5, with D uncertain. The CDR3 is 13 residues long. Between the trimmed V and J ends, which lost 9 bases and 2 bases, there was a span of 11 bases. Germline CDR1 reads MNHEY; CDR2 reads SVGAGI. The CDR3 region has the DNA TGTGCCAGTGGGCGTATTGGCAATCAGCCCCAGCATTTT. It translates to CASGRIGNQPQHF.

J is TRBJ2-7 and V is TRBV4-1, with D hard to call. This CDR3 is 14 amino acids long. Between the trimmed V and J ends, which lost 0 bases and 0 bases, there was a span of 6 bases. Per the germline V gene, CDR1 is MGHRA and CDR2 is YSYEKL. CDR3 residues: CASSQEGNSYEQYF. CDR3 sequence (DNA): TGCGCCAGCAGCCAAGAGGGGAACTCCTACGAGCAGTACTTC.

This chain links TRBV15 with TRBJ2-3; possible D gene TRBD2, 6 bases. Germline values: CDR1 LNHNV, CDR2 YYDKDF (reference sequence). V dropped 0 bases and J dropped 8 bases, with 12 bases sitting between them. The CDR3 covers 14 residues. The DNA for the CDR3 is TGTGCCACCAGCAGAGATGACGGGAGAGGTACGCAGTATTTT. Its protein product is CATSRDDGRGTQYF.

The chain combines TRBV2 with TRBJ2-2; D gene ambiguous. The CDR3 has 13 residues. V was cut by 6 bases and J by 2 bases, with 7 bases left in between. Per the germline V gene, CDR1 is SNHLY and CDR2 is FYNNEI. Here the CDR3 reads CASSLENTGELFF. CDR3 nucleotide sequence: TGTGCCAGCAGCTTAGAAAACACCGGGGAGCTGTTTTTT.

The V call is TRBV7-9, the J call TRBJ1-5, with D possibly matching TRBD1 (5 bases). The CDR3 is made up of 13 amino acids. CDR1 is SEHNR, CDR2 FQNEAQ, per germline (reference sequence). Trimming took off 5 bases at V and 5 bases at J, with 10 bases between the two ends. In DNA form, the CDR3 reads TGTGCCAGCAGCGACCAGGGTTATCAGCCCCAGCATTTT. Translation: CASSDQGYQPQHF.

This clone was found once. Being one base from a much bigger clone, this may be a read error. Other nucleotide sequences from this sample produce the same CDR3. V usage is TRBV5-5 and J usage is TRBJ2-7, with D unclear. The germline V and J ends were trimmed by 4 bases and 0 bases, with 5 bases remaining between them. The germline CDR1 and CDR2 sequences are SGHKS and YYEKEE (reference sequence). The CDR3 has 12 residues. CDR3 loop: CASSLTSYEQYF. In nucleotides, the CDR3 is TGTGCCAGCAGCCTGACCTCCTACGAGCAGTACTTC.

Concerning this clone: The sample carries other DNA sequences with the same CDR3. The rearrangement joins TRBV7-2 to TRBJ2-1; no reliable D call. Germline V gene data show CDR1 as SGHTA and CDR2 as FQGNSA. With 2 bases removed from V and 3 bases from J, the gap between germline ends came to 5 bases. The CDR3 covers 13 residues. CDR3 region: CASSLSDYNEQFF. The CDR3 DNA follows: TGTGCCAGCAGCTTAAGTGACTACAATGAGCAGTTCTTC.

V gene TRBV21-1 combines with J gene TRBJ2-1; the table's D call TRBD1 went unverified against the DNA. TRBV21-1 is an annotated pseudogene. This CDR3 is 17 amino acids long. The CDR3: CASSKASRGSCYNEQFF. For the CDR3, the DNA is TGTGCCAGCAGCAAAGCTAGTAGGGGATCCTGCTACAATGAGCAGTTCTTC.

This chain uses TRBV19 with TRBJ1-1; a weak D match, TRBD1 (6 bases). There are 13 residues in the CDR3. From germline, CDR1 is LNHDA and CDR2 SQIVND (reference sequence). Trimming shortened V by 7 bases and J by 8 bases, and 17 bases separated the two germline ends. As DNA, the CDR3 is TGTGCCAGTAACCCCAGGGGCTGGGGCGAAGCTTTCTTT. Its protein is CASNPRGWGEAFF.

The chain is built from TRBV7-6 and TRBJ2-5; D remains ambiguous. There are 12 residues in the CDR3. Per the germline V gene, CDR1 is SGHVS and CDR2 is FNYEAQ. V gave up 5 bases and J gave up 1 base, with 5 bases separating them. CDR3 region: CASSPTQETQYF. The CDR3 coding sequence is TGTGCCAGCAGCCCGACCCAAGAGACCCAGTACTTC.

This clone was counted a few times. The chain is built from TRBV13 and TRBJ1-3; D remains ambiguous. Germline V gives CDR1 PRHDT, CDR2 FYEKMQ (reference sequence). The CDR3 extends over 14 amino acids. The V gene lost 5 bases and the J gene lost 0 bases, with 8 bases spanning the gap. The CDR3 protein is CASSVGLSGNTIYF. CDR3 nucleotide sequence: TGTGCCAGCAGCGTCGGACTCTCTGGAAACACCATATATTTT.

This chain links TRBV10-3 with TRBJ1-2; 7 bases match TRBD1. The length of the CDR3 is 15 residues. The germline V gene has CDR1 ENHRY and CDR2 SYGVKD. After removal of 0 bases from V and 0 bases from J, the junction contained 1 base not matched to a gene. The CDR3 is CAISESTGPNYGYTF. DNA of the CDR3: TGTGCCATCAGTGAGTCGACAGGGCCTAACTATGGCTACACCTTC.

The V and J genes are TRBV7-9 and TRBJ2-2; tentatively, D is TRBD1 (6 bases). Germline V lookup: CDR1 SEHNR, CDR2 FQNEAQ (reference sequence). The CDR3 sequence is 13 residues long. V lost 5 bases and J lost 6, with 10 bases in between. Here the CDR3 reads CASSQTGPGELFF. The CDR3 DNA reads TGTGCCAGCAGCCAGACAGGTCCCGGGGAGCTGTTTTTT. The full variable domain, completed using reference TRBV7-9 and TRBJ2-2, is DTGVSQNPRHKITKRGQNVTFRCDPISEHNRLYWYRQTLGQGPEFLTYFQNEAQLEKSRLLSDRFSAERPKGSFSTLEIQRTEQGDSAMYLCASSQTGPGELFFGEGSRLTVL.

This rearrangement joins TRBV4-2 to TRBJ2-6; D might be TRBD1 or TRBD2, each matching 6 bases. Per the germline V gene, CDR1 is LGHNA and CDR2 is YNFKEQ. V lost 4 bases, J lost 4 bases, and 11 bases lay in between. The CDR3 length is 15 residues. The CDR3 reads CASSLGGAGANVLTF. The CDR3 nucleotides are TGTGCCAGCAGCCTCGGGGGCGCCGGGGCCAACGTCCTGACTTTC.

In this sample, this clone turned up many times. The chain has TRBV6-5 and TRBJ1-2, with D tentatively TRBD1 (5 bases). Trimming took 0 bases from V and 0 from J, leaving 11 bases between them. The CDR3 loop spans 16 amino acids. Germline V gene sequence: CDR1 MNHEY, CDR2 SVGAGI. The CDR3 sequence: CASSYSIRASNYGYTF. Here the CDR3 DNA reads TGTGCCAGCAGTTACTCGATCAGGGCTTCTAACTATGGCTACACCTTC.

A note on this clone: A read error may produce the germline difference seen at one junction end. The chain joins TRBV7-2 to TRBJ2-1; D is perhaps TRBD2 (7 bases). Germline CDR1 reads SGHTA; CDR2 reads FQGNSA. This CDR3 contains 15 residues. The DNA of the CDR3 is TGTGCCAGCAGCCAGGACGTGGGGGGGCCTATTATCGGAATCTTC. It encodes CASSQDVGGPIIGIF.

The chain has TRBV7-2 and TRBJ2-3; TRBD2 matches at 9 bases. The germline CDR1 and CDR2 sequences are SGHTA and FQGNSA. The CDR3 is made up of 15 amino acids. V shed 5 bases, J shed 1 base, and the junction held 4 bases outside the gene matches. The CDR3 reads CASSRGGAGTDTQYF. Written as DNA, the CDR3 is TGTGCCAGCAGCCGCGGGGGGGCCGGCACAGATACGCAGTATTTT.

This chain connects TRBV7-3 to TRBJ2-7; 7 bases align to TRBD1. V shed 5 bases and J 3 bases; nucleotides not matched to a gene: 4. This CDR3 is 13 amino acids long. Germline V gives CDR1 SGHTA, CDR2 FQGTGA. The CDR3 is CASSPWDSYEQYF. The CDR3 bases are TGTGCCAGCAGCCCTTGGGACAGCTACGAGCAGTACTTC.

The gene calls are TRBV28 and TRBJ1-2; D is perhaps TRBD1 (6 bases). The CDR3 consists of 17 residues. Germline CDR1 reads MDHEN; CDR2 reads SYDVKM. Trimming cost V 6 bases and J 4 bases, with 24 bases left between them. The CDR3 protein is CASSSATPGEASYGYTF. In DNA, the CDR3 is TGTGCCAGCAGCTCCGCTACCCCAGGGGAGGCCTCCTATGGCTACACCTTC.